These 19 T cell receptor beta chains originate from one sample sequenced in a study of cytomegalovirus exposure and HLA in healthy donors. The table came from immunoSEQ multiplex PCR; TCRdb's copy has only in-frame clones and leaves some out. The table includes roughly 150,000 clones, 88% detected once. Input material: PBMCs. Receptors were obtained from a man younger than 35 in good health and CMV-seronegative.

The V and J genes are TRBV6-6 and TRBJ2-3; perhaps TRBD2 as D (6 bases). The germline V gene has CDR1 MNHNY and CDR2 SVGAGI (reference sequence). The CDR3 covers 14 residues. V lost 5 bases and J lost 2, with 11 bases in between. The CDR3 loop reads CASSPRGLTDTQYF. The CDR3 DNA is TGTGCCAGCAGTCCCCGGGGACTCACAGATACGCAGTATTTT.

This sequence joins TRBV5-5 and TRBJ1-5; no clear D. Trimming took off 2 bases at V and 6 bases at J, with 18 bases between the two ends. Germline CDR1 SGHKS, CDR2 YYEKEE (reference sequence). The CDR3 runs 16 residues. CDR3 loop: CASSFDSSVRRQPQHF. In DNA, the CDR3 is TGTGCCAGCAGCTTTGATTCATCCGTGCGGCGTCAGCCCCAGCATTTT.

The rearrangement joins TRBV4-1 to TRBJ2-1, with 9 nucleotides matching TRBD1. The ends lost 5 bases at V and 9 bases at J; junction bases unmatched: 8. The CDR3 spans 14 residues. Germline V gene sequence: CDR1 MGHRA, CDR2 YSYEKL. The CDR3 here is CASSTHRGQSEQFF. As DNA, the CDR3 is TGCGCCAGCAGCACCCACAGGGGGCAGAGTGAGCAGTTCTTC.

For the CDR3, the DNA is TGTGCCAGCTCAAGGGACAGGGGATTGGGGAACACTGAAGCTTTCTTT. Its protein product is CASSRDRGLGNTEAFF. The rearrangement uses TRBV18 and TRBJ1-1, with 10 bases that match TRBD1. The junction had 7 bases not matched to a gene; V was cut back by 5 bases and J by 1 base. CDR3 size: 16 residues. Germline lookup yields CDR1 KGHSH and CDR2 LQKENI.

The chain employs TRBV19 and TRBJ1-5; the D is unclear. The V gene's germline CDR1 is LNHDA and CDR2 SQIVND (reference sequence). V lost 11 bases and J lost 1, with 12 bases in between. This CDR3 is built from 13 residues. CDR3 residues: CAVAGLSNQPQHF. CDR3 nucleotides: TGTGCCGTAGCAGGACTCAGCAATCAGCCCCAGCATTTT. Drawing the rest from reference TRBV19 and TRBJ1-5, the complete variable domain is DGGITQSPKYLFRKEGQNVTLSCEQNLNHDAMYWYRQDPGQGLRLIYYSQIVNDFQKGDIAEGYSVSREKKESFPLTVTSAQKNPTAFYLCAVAGLSNQPQHFGDGTRLSIL.

In its sample, this clone was seen a few times. This chain joins TRBV4-3 and TRBJ2-1; 8 nucleotides agree with TRBD2. The CDR3 totals 17 residues. With V trimmed by 5 bases and J by 0 bases, 9 bases remained unmatched. Germline V gives CDR1 LGHNA, CDR2 YSLEER. The CDR3 reads CASSVSGNPSSYNEQFF. In DNA form, the CDR3 reads TGCGCCAGCAGCGTTAGCGGGAACCCCAGCTCCTACAATGAGCAGTTCTTC.

The chain uses TRBV2 and TRBJ1-1; possible D gene TRBD1, 5 bases. The V end was cut by 0 bases, the J end by 4 bases, with 9 bases between. Looked up from germline, CDR1 is SNHLY and CDR2 is FYNNEI. This CDR3 is built from 14 residues. CDR3 region: CASSEAGPFTEAFF. CDR3 in DNA: TGTGCCAGCAGTGAAGCGGGGCCATTCACTGAAGCTTTCTTT.

This clone has more than one count but fewer than ten. The chain recombines TRBV19 with TRBJ2-1; 7 bases are shared with TRBD2. V shed 7 bases, J shed 5 bases, and the junction held 8 bases outside the gene matches. This CDR3 comprises 14 residues. Per germline, CDR1 LNHDA and CDR2 SQIVND (reference sequence). This CDR3 reads CASNKGGSNNEQFF. Written as DNA, the CDR3 is TGTGCCAGTAATAAGGGAGGGTCTAACAATGAGCAGTTCTTC.

Here the CDR3 reads CASSPGAGVQETQYF. The CDR3 bases are TGTGCCAGCAGCCCGGGGGCGGGGGTCCAAGAGACCCAGTACTTC. The chain has TRBV14 and TRBJ2-5; a possible D gene is TRBD2 (7 bases). V was pared by 4 bases and J by 1 base, with 13 bases between. CDR1 SGHDN and CDR2 FVKESK come from the germline V gene. CDR3 length equals 15 residues.

The rearrangement uses TRBV18 and TRBJ1-3; D unclear. CDR3 length: 16 amino acids. Germline V lookup: CDR1 KGHSH, CDR2 LQKENI. Trimming took off 1 base at V and 4 bases at J, with 14 bases between the two ends. The CDR3 spells CASSPQERDSGNTIYF. In DNA, the CDR3 is TGTGCCAGCTCACCACAAGAACGGGATTCCGGAAACACCATATATTTT.

The gene calls are TRBV27 and TRBJ2-5; 14 nucleotides agree with TRBD2. V gave up 8 bases and J gave up 2 bases; unmatched junction bases: 4. CDR3 length: 15 residues. Germline CDR1 reads MNHEY; CDR2 reads SMNVEV (reference sequence). This CDR3 is CASGRLAGGQETQYF. The CDR3 coding sequence is TGTGCCAGCGGTCGACTAGCGGGGGGGCAAGAGACCCAGTACTTC.

The chain links TRBV4-1 to TRBJ1-2, with D unclear. The CDR3 is 16 amino acids. Trimming took off 4 bases at V and 6 bases at J, with 21 bases between the two ends. Germline V gene sequence: CDR1 MGHRA, CDR2 YSYEKL. The CDR3 spells CASSRVSTVVTDGYTF. The CDR3, as DNA: TGCGCCAGCAGCCGAGTTTCAACAGTCGTAACTGATGGCTACACCTTC.

The chain uses TRBV10-3 and TRBJ1-1; D uncertain. The germline V gene has CDR1 ENHRY and CDR2 SYGVKD. This CDR3 has 13 residues. V lost 3 bases and J lost 1, with 6 bases in between. CDR3 residues: CAISDPWNTEAFF. In DNA form, the CDR3 reads TGTGCCATCAGTGACCCCTGGAACACTGAAGCTTTCTTT.

The chain combines TRBV5-1 with TRBJ2-3; TRBD2 matches 8 bases. V gave up 0 bases and J gave up 1 base; unmatched junction bases: 4. Germline V gives CDR1 SGHRS, CDR2 YFSETQ. This CDR3 region has 16 residues. CDR3 amino acids: CASSLEAGGRTDTQYF. Here the CDR3 DNA reads TGCGCCAGCAGCTTGGAGGCGGGGGGTCGCACAGATACGCAGTATTTT.

This clone was seen once. Germline and junction disagree at one end, which may indicate a read error. The chain combines TRBV6-1 with TRBJ2-5; 10 bases fit TRBD1. The CDR3 length is 16 residues. Germline lookup yields CDR1 MNHNS and CDR2 SASEGT. CDR3 loop: CASSQADRGLRETQYF. The CDR3 region has the DNA TGTGCCAGCAGTCAAGCAGACAGGGGGCTGCGAGAGACCCAGTACTTC.

This sequence joins TRBV29-1 and TRBJ1-4; D possibly corresponds to TRBD1 (6 bases). Germline V gene data show CDR1 as SQVTM and CDR2 as ANQGSEA. The V end lost 6 bases, the J end lost 4 bases, and 12 bases lay between the germline ends. The CDR3 sequence is 13 residues long. CDR3 coding DNA: TGCAGCGTGCCGGACAGTATTAATGAAAAACTGTTTTTT. Translating it yields CSVPDSINEKLFF. The full variable domain, in which reference TRBV29-1 and TRBJ1-4 provide the parts outside the CDR3, is SAVISQKPSRDICQRGTSLTIQCQVDSQVTMMFWYRQQPGQSLTLIATANQGSEATYESGFVIDKFPISRPNLTFSTLTVSNMSPEDSSIYLCSVPDSINEKLFFGSGTQLSVL.

The J gene is TRBJ2-3, the V gene TRBV7-9; 8 bases align to TRBD2. Looked up from germline, CDR1 is SEHNR and CDR2 is FQNEAQ (reference sequence). CDR3 size: 14 residues. V shed 7 bases and J 1 base; nucleotides not matched to a gene: 4. The CDR3 reads CASIVSGGTDTQYF. DNA of the CDR3: TGTGCCAGCATCGTTAGCGGGGGCACAGATACGCAGTATTTT.

The chain has TRBV5-4 and TRBJ1-1, with D tentatively TRBD1 (6 bases). The CDR3 sequence is 13 residues long. V dropped 1 base and J dropped 8 bases, with 12 bases sitting between them. Germline CDR1 is SGHNT and CDR2 is YYREEE (reference sequence). The CDR3 protein is CASSLQGTGEAFF. CDR3 bases: TGTGCCAGCAGCTTGCAGGGGACGGGGGAAGCTTTCTTT. The full variable domain, with the rest looked up from reference TRBV5-4 and TRBJ1-1, is ETGVTQSPTHLIKTRGQQVTLRCSSQSGHNTVSWYQQALGQGPQFIFQYYREEENGRGNFPPRFSGLQFPNYSSELNVNALELDDSALYLCASSLQGTGEAFFGQGTRLTVV.

CDR3 sequence (DNA): TGTGCCAGCAGTGAAAGTTCAGGGCAGAATGAAAAACTGTTTTTT. Protein: CASSESSGQNEKLFF. The rearrangement uses TRBV6-1 and TRBJ1-4, with D possibly TRBD1 on 5 matching bases. Looked up from germline, CDR1 is MNHNS and CDR2 is SASEGT. This CDR3 has 15 amino acids. V lost 2 bases and J lost 5, with 12 bases in between.